The 28 T cell receptor beta chains listed next were all sequenced from one sample in a study of CD8 T cells in ankylosing spondylitis. Study-wide results and limits: Characteristic of ankylosing spondylitis blood, it appeared, was a TCR beta motif comprising several highly homologous variants.

TCRdb re-analysed the 5' RACE reads in MiXCR, keeping a single row per CDR3 protein. In the table there are over 600,000 distinct CDR3 sequences, 19% of which are singletons. No antigen has been identified for these receptors. The source material was blood, either unsorted or a sorted T cell fraction (not recorded which). Receptors were obtained from a male donor with ankylosing spondylitis.

This clonotype has just a few counts. This chain connects TRBV12-3 or TRBV12-4 to TRBJ1-5; D is ambiguous. The V end lost 3 bases, the J end lost 2 bases, and 11 bases lay between the germline ends. The CDR3 is 15 residues long. The chain's CDR3 is CASSFSPAGNQPQHF. The DNA of the CDR3 is TGTGCCAGCAGTTTTTCACCGGCGGGCAATCAGCCCCAGCATTTT.

The chain couples TRBV4-2 to TRBJ1-5; D call uncertain. The CDR3 extends over 16 amino acids. The V end lost 0 bases, the J end lost 1 base, and 10 bases lay between the germline ends. In germline, CDR1 is LGHNA, CDR2 YNFKEQ. In nucleotides, the CDR3 is TGTGCCAGCAGCCAAGATGGGGATGTCAGCAATCAGCCCCAGCATTTT. This codes for CASSQDGDVSNQPQHF.

This clonotype has more than one count but fewer than ten. The chain employs TRBV10-3 and TRBJ1-1, with 9 bases identical to TRBD1. This CDR3 region has 13 residues. V gave up 6 bases and J gave up 11 bases; unmatched junction bases: 10. Germline assignment: CDR1 ENHRY and CDR2 SYGVKD. The CDR3 nucleotides read TGTGCCATCAGCCAGGGACAGGGAGTTTTGGCTTTCTTT. As protein: CAISQGQGVLAFF.

This clonotype was picked up a small number of times. V and J are TRBV5-1 and TRBJ2-3, with D maybe TRBD1 (6 bases). CDR1 and CDR2 from the germline V gene are SGHRS and YFSETQ. Between the trimmed V and J ends, which lost 4 bases and 1 base, there was a span of 13 bases. The CDR3 has 15 amino acids. CDR3 sequence reads: CASSHLDSRTDTQYF. For the CDR3, the DNA is TGCGCCAGCAGCCACCTGGACAGTCGCACAGATACGCAGTATTTT.

A few counts support this clonotype. The CDR3 loop is CASSVGQGRNEQFF. The CDR3, as DNA: TGTGCCAGCAGCGTGGGACAGGGGCGGAATGAGCAGTTCTTC. The rearrangement joins TRBV9 to TRBJ2-1, with 10 bases matching TRBD1. V trimming: 2 bases; J trimming: 7 bases; junction bases outside the gene matches: 3. Germline V CDR1 and CDR2: SGDLS, YYNGEE. CDR3 length equals 14 residues. Variable domain in full (rest from reference TRBV9 and TRBJ2-1): DSGVTQTPKHLITATGQRVTLRCSPRSGDLSVYWYQQSLDQGLQFLIQYYNGEERAKGNILERFSAQQFPDLHSELNLSSLELGDSALYFCASSVGQGRNEQFFGPGTRLTVL.

In this sample, this clonotype turned up a few times. The V and J genes are TRBV20-1 and TRBJ2-5; no reliable D call. Germline-derived CDR1 and CDR2 are DFQATT and SNEGSKA (reference sequence). The CDR3 extends over 12 amino acids. Trimming took off 5 bases at V and 2 bases at J, with 9 bases between the two ends. Here the CDR3 DNA reads TGCAGTGCTGATCGGCAGCAAGAGACCCAGTACTTC. Protein sequence: CSADRQQETQYF.

The rearrangement uses TRBV30 and TRBJ2-3, with D possibly matching TRBD2 (5 bases). V was shortened by 0 bases and J by 7 bases, with 17 bases between the two germline ends. CDR1 and CDR2 (germline): GTSNPN, SVGIG (reference sequence). The CDR3 length is 15 residues. CDR3 DNA: TGTGCCTGGAGTGTGAGAGGGTCTTCTGTATATACGCAGTATTTT. Translation: CAWSVRGSSVYTQYF. The full variable domain, in which reference TRBV30 and TRBJ2-3 provide the parts outside the CDR3, is SQTIHQWPATLVQPVGSPLSLECTVEGTSNPNLYWYRQAAGRGLQLLFYSVGIGQISSEVPQNLSASRPQDRQFILSSKKLLLSDSGFYLCAWSVRGSSVYTQYFGPGTRLTVL.

The chain recombines TRBV9 with TRBJ2-1, with TRBD2 identical over 7 bases. The CDR3 runs to 15 residues. Germline trimming cut 2 bases from V and 3 bases from J; bases unmatched to any gene: 5. The germline CDR1 and CDR2 sequences are SGDLS and YYNGEE. For the CDR3, the DNA is TGTGCCAGCAGCGTCGGCGGGAGCTTCTACAATGAGCAGTTCTTC. This codes for CASSVGGSFYNEQFF.

In this sample, this clonotype turned up a few times. This rearrangement joins TRBV7-2 to TRBJ2-7, with 8 positions matching TRBD2. This CDR3 is built from 15 residues. The V gene end was trimmed by 3 bases and the J gene end by 0 bases; junction bases not matched to a gene: 4. The V gene's germline CDR1 is SGHTA and CDR2 FQGNSA. This CDR3 reads CASSFQLAASYEQYF. CDR3 nucleotides: TGTGCCAGCAGCTTTCAACTAGCGGCCTCCTACGAGCAGTACTTC.

The chain carries TRBV6-1 and TRBJ1-5; D possibly corresponds to TRBD1 (5 bases). Per the germline V gene, CDR1 is MNHNS and CDR2 is SASEGT. CDR3 length: 13 amino acids. Trimming stripped 10 bases from V and 6 bases from J, with 16 bases between. CDR3 DNA sequence: TGTGCCACCCGGGACCTCACAGGTCAGCCCCAGCATTTT. Translated, it gives CATRDLTGQPQHF.

This clonotype was recorded a few times. The chain uses TRBV5-1 and TRBJ1-3; D gene unclear. This CDR3 has 14 residues. Between the trimmed V and J ends, which lost 0 bases and 1 base, there was a span of 5 bases. Germline loops: CDR1 SGHRS, CDR2 YFSETQ. This chain's CDR3 is CASSLEPSGNTIYF. The CDR3, as DNA: TGCGCCAGCAGCTTGGAGCCGTCTGGAAACACCATATATTTT.

V is TRBV25-1 and J is TRBJ2-1; no definite D call. Germline assignment: CDR1 MGHDK and CDR2 SYGVNS. V was shortened by 1 base and J by 0 bases, with 10 bases between the two germline ends. The CDR3 spans 16 residues. The CDR3 bases are TGTGCCAGCAGTGAATTGGGCGGAAGCTCCTACAATGAGCAGTTCTTC. This sequence encodes CASSELGGSSYNEQFF.

This chain uses TRBV29-1 with TRBJ2-7, with TRBD2 matching 7 bases. V shed 6 bases and J 6 bases; nucleotides not matched to a gene: 14. The CDR3 runs 14 residues. The germline V gene has CDR1 SQVTM and CDR2 ANQGSEA. The CDR3 reads CSVGAGVVGVEQYF. In nucleotides, the CDR3 is TGCAGCGTCGGGGCGGGAGTAGTTGGTGTCGAGCAGTACTTC.

In its sample, this clonotype was seen a few times. The rearrangement links TRBV6-2 or TRBV6-3 to TRBJ1-5, with TRBD1 as a possible D gene (5 bases). The CDR3 loop spans 14 amino acids. V was pared by 2 bases and J by 3 bases, with 8 bases between. Germline CDR1 reads MNHEY; CDR2 reads SVGEGT. The CDR3 nucleotides are TGTGCCAGCAGTTACGGGACGGCCAATCAGCCCCAGCATTTT. Amino acids: CASSYGTANQPQHF.

This chain links TRBV6-5 with TRBJ2-3, with D uncertain. CDR1 is MNHEY and CDR2 is SVGAGI in the germline V gene. Trimming took 0 bases from V and 0 from J, leaving 7 bases between them. CDR3 length equals 15 residues. The chain's CDR3 is CASSYSSSSTDTQYF. The CDR3, as DNA: TGTGCCAGCAGTTACTCCAGCAGTAGCACAGATACGCAGTATTTT.

The V and J genes are TRBV12-3 or TRBV12-4 and TRBJ2-1; TRBD2 agrees at 13 bases. This CDR3 spans 15 amino acids. J lost 7 bases, V lost 7 bases, and 7 bases had no gene match. In nucleotides, the CDR3 is TGTGCCAGCAACCCGACTAGCGGGGGGACGAATGAGCAGTTCTTC. Translated: CASNPTSGGTNEQFF.

The CDR3 DNA sequence: TGTGCCAGCAGCTTAGCCGGTCAGGGGGCGAGGGAGCAGTTCTTC. It encodes CASSLAGQGAREQFF. V usage is TRBV7-9 and J usage is TRBJ2-1; 8 positions agree with TRBD1. This CDR3 has 15 residues. Germline V gene lookup returns CDR1 SEHNR and CDR2 FQNEAQ (reference sequence). V lost 0 bases and J lost 10; bases outside the gene matches: 8.

The table lists this clonotype with many counts. This chain links TRBV20-1 with TRBJ2-7; TRBD1 agrees at 9 bases. Looked up from germline, CDR1 is DFQATT and CDR2 is SNEGSKA (reference sequence). V trimming: 2 bases; J trimming: 6 bases; junction bases outside the gene matches: 8. CDR3 length: 14 amino acids. CDR3 in DNA: TGCAGTGCTAGACCACAGGGGGCAGGACCCGAGCAGTACTTC. Amino acids: CSARPQGAGPEQYF.

Only a few counts were recorded for this clonotype. This chain uses TRBV5-1 with TRBJ2-2, with TRBD2 matching over 11 bases. J gave up 5 bases and V 2 bases, and 2 bases lay outside the gene matches. Germline-derived CDR1 and CDR2 are SGHRS and YFSETQ. The CDR3 has 15 residues. The CDR3: CASSLRTSGTGELFF. The CDR3 region has the DNA TGCGCCAGCAGCTTAAGGACTAGCGGGACCGGGGAGCTGTTTTTT.

V usage is TRBV6-5 and J usage is TRBJ2-1; D gene ambiguous. CDR3 length: 13 residues. The V end was cut by 0 bases, the J end by 7 bases, with 7 bases between. The V gene's germline CDR1 is MNHEY and CDR2 SVGAGI. The CDR3 coding sequence is TGTGCCAGCAGTTACTCTCTTGGGAATGAGCAGTTCTTC. It codes for CASSYSLGNEQFF.

This clonotype was seen only a few times. V and J are TRBV5-1 and TRBJ2-2; D unclear. Germline CDR1 SGHRS, CDR2 YFSETQ. Trimming shortened V by 0 bases and J by 5 bases, and 11 bases separated the two germline ends. This CDR3 is built from 15 residues. The CDR3 sequence is CASSLAVGRTGELFF. The CDR3 bases are TGCGCCAGCAGCTTGGCCGTGGGTCGAACCGGGGAGCTGTTTTTT.

The V gene is TRBV27, the J gene TRBJ2-5, with D perhaps being TRBD1 or TRBD2 (5 bases each). Germline V gives CDR1 MNHEY, CDR2 SMNVEV (reference sequence). This CDR3 is 18 amino acids long. V dropped 5 bases and J dropped 5 bases, with 27 bases sitting between them. The CDR3 nucleotides read TGTGCCAGCAGTCCCGGTCTACGGGACCCCATTCAGGTTGAGACCCAGTACTTC. It yields the protein CASSPGLRDPIQVETQYF.

There are many counts of this clonotype. The genes are TRBV7-2 and TRBJ2-2; 7 bases align to TRBD2. This CDR3 region has 16 residues. Germline CDR1 reads SGHTA; CDR2 reads FQGNSA. V was clipped by 2 bases and J by 2 bases; unmatched bases: 5. In DNA, the CDR3 is TGTGCCAGCAGCTTAAACCTAGCGGTCAACACCGGGGAGCTGTTTTTT. Protein product: CASSLNLAVNTGELFF.

Only a few counts were recorded for this clonotype. Here the CDR3 reads CASSTSIRNTEAFF. The CDR3 DNA reads as TGTGCCAGCAGCACCTCTATCCGGAACACTGAAGCTTTCTTT. This rearrangement joins TRBV7-9 to TRBJ1-1; D remains unclear. The CDR3 sequence is 14 residues long. The germline V and J ends were trimmed by 5 bases and 1 base, with 11 bases remaining between them. Germline V gene sequence: CDR1 SEHNR, CDR2 FQNEAQ (reference sequence). Full variable domain (missing parts from reference TRBV7-9 and TRBJ1-1): DTGVSQNPRHKITKRGQNVTFRCDPISEHNRLYWYRQTLGQGPEFLTYFQNEAQLEKSRLLSDRFSAERPKGSFSTLEIQRTEQGDSAMYLCASSTSIRNTEAFFGQGTRLTVV.

The genes are TRBV27 and TRBJ2-1, with D possibly TRBD2 on 6 matching bases. The CDR3 has 14 residues. Trimming stripped 5 bases from V and 4 bases from J, with 12 bases between. CDR1 is MNHEY and CDR2 is SMNVEV in the germline V gene (reference sequence). The CDR3 bases are TGTGCCAGCAGTCCGGGGGTTTTATACAATGAGCAGTTCTTC. Residues: CASSPGVLYNEQFF.

This clonotype was detected only a few times. The chain uses TRBV5-1 and TRBJ2-1, with D perhaps matching TRBD1 or TRBD2 (6 bases each). V lost 4 bases and J 4 bases, leaving 18 bases between the germline ends. The germline CDR1 and CDR2 sequences are SGHRS and YFSETQ. This CDR3 has 16 amino acids. CDR3 nucleotide sequence: TGCGCCAGCAGCCCCCCCCAGGCGGGACATTACAATGAGCAGTTCTTC. Translated: CASSPPQAGHYNEQFF.

The chain combines TRBV20-1 with TRBJ1-1; TRBD1 might be the D (6 bases). Trimming removed 1 base from V and 8 bases from J, with 17 bases in between. The germline V gene has CDR1 DFQATT and CDR2 SNEGSKA (reference sequence). The CDR3 is 14 residues long. The CDR3 is CSARGGSGGPEAFF. CDR3 in DNA: TGCAGTGCTAGAGGTGGGTCCGGGGGGCCCGAAGCTTTCTTT.

The chain joins TRBV29-1 to TRBJ2-3; TRBD2 aligns across 13 bases. The CDR3 sequence is 14 residues long. Germline V gives CDR1 SQVTM, CDR2 ANQGSEA. V shed 7 bases, J shed 4 bases, and the junction held 5 bases outside the gene matches. The DNA of the CDR3 is TGCAGCGCCGTGACTAGCGGGGGGTCAGATACGCAGTATTTT. Protein sequence: CSAVTSGGSDTQYF.